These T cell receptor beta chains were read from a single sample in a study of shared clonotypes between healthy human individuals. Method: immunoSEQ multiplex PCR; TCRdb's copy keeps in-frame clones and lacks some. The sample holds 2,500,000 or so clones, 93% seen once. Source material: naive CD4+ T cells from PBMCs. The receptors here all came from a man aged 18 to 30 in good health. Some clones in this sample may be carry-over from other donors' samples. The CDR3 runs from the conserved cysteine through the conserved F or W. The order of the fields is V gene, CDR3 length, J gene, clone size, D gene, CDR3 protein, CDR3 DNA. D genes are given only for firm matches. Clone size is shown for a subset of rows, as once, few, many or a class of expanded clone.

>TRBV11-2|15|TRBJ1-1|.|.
CASSLERGSNTEAFF
TGTGCCAGCAGCTTAGAGAGGGGCTCGAACACTGAAGCTTTCTTT
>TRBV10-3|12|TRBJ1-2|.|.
CAISDNNYGYTF
TGTGCCATCAGCGACAATAACTATGGCTACACCTTC
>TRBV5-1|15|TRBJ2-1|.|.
CASSLVSGNYNEQFF
TGCGCCAGCAGCTTGGTGTCAGGTAACTACAATGAGCAGTTCTTC
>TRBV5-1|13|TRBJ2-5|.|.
CASSQGQLETQYF
TGCGCCAGCAGCCAGGGCCAGTTAGAGACCCAGTACTTC
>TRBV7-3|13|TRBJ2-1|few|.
CASSFDSYNEQFF
TGTGCCAGCAGCTTCGACTCCTACAATGAGCAGTTCTTC
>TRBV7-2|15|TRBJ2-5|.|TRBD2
CASSRTSGTQETQYF
TGTGCCAGCAGCCGGACTAGCGGGACCCAAGAGACCCAGTACTTC
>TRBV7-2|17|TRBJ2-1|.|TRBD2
CASSLILAGAGYNEQFF
TGTGCCAGCAGCTTAATCCTAGCGGGAGCTGGTTACAATGAGCAGTTCTTC
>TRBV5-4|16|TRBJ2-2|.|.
CASSLKIEPNTGELFF
TGTGCCAGCAGCTTGAAGATAGAACCGAACACCGGGGAGCTGTTTTTT
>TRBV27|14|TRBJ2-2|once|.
CASRIGTTTGELFF
TGTGCCAGCAGAATCGGGACGACCACCGGGGAGCTGTTTTTT
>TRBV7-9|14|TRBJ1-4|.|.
CASSPERSNEKLFF
TGTGCCAGCAGCCCAGAGAGGAGTAATGAAAAACTGTTTTTT
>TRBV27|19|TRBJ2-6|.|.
CASSLTAGVVLSGANVLTF
TGTGCCAGCAGTTTAACGGCAGGGGTCGTCCTCTCTGGGGCCAACGTCCTGACTTTC
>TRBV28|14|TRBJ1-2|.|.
CASSFFTGPYGYTF
TGTGCCAGCAGTTTTTTCACAGGGCCCTATGGCTACACCTTC
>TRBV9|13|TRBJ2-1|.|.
CASSVVDYNEQFF
TGTGCCAGCAGCGTAGTGGATTACAATGAGCAGTTCTTC
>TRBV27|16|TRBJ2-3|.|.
CASSRLQSGSPDTQYF
TGTGCCAGCAGTCGCCTACAGAGCGGGTCACCAGATACGCAGTATTTT
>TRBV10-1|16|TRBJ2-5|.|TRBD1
CASLCRWTGVQETQYF
TGCGCCAGTTTATGTCGCTGGACAGGGGTACAAGAGACCCAGTACTTC
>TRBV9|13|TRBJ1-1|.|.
CASSQLPNTEAFF
TGTGCCAGCAGCCAGCTCCCGAACACTGAAGCTTTCTTT
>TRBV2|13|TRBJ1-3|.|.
CASRGQPGNTIYF
TGTGCCAGCAGAGGACAGCCTGGAAACACCATATATTTT
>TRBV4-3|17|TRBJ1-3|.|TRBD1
CASSQERTGAGGNTIYF
TGCGCCAGCAGCCAAGAAAGGACAGGGGCGGGTGGAAACACCATATATTTT
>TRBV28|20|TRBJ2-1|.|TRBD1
CASSSHSLGTGAGSYNEQFF
TGTGCCAGCAGTTCGCACTCGTTGGGGACAGGGGCGGGTTCCTACAATGAGCAGTTCTTC
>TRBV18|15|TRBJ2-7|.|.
CASSLPGHSGGEQYF
TGTGCCAGCTCACTCCCGGGACACTCTGGGGGCGAGCAGTACTTC
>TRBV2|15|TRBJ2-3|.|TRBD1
CASTRGQGDTDTQYF
TGTGCCAGCACCCGCGGACAGGGGGACACAGATACGCAGTATTTT
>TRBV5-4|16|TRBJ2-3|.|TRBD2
CASSLLAGHAADTQYF
TGTGCCAGCAGCCTTCTAGCGGGGCATGCCGCAGATACGCAGTATTTT
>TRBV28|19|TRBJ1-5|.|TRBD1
CASSLLPTPRTGSNQPQHF
TGTGCCAGCAGTTTACTCCCTACTCCCCGGACAGGTAGCAATCAGCCCCAGCATTTT
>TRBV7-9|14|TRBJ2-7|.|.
CASSLAGGVGEQYF
TGTGCCAGCAGCTTAGCAGGAGGAGTGGGGGAGCAGTACTTC
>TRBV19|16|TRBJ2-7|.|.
CASSDLHGTSSVEQYF
TGTGCCAGTAGTGACCTCCACGGGACATCCTCCGTCGAGCAGTACTTC
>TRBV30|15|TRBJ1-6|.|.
CAWSFLMGSGSPLHF
TGTGCCTGGAGTTTTTTGATGGGTTCGGGGTCACCCCTCCACTTT
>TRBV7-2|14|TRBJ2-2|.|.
CASSRRLDAGELFF
TGTGCCAGCAGCAGACGATTAGACGCCGGGGAGCTGTTTTTT
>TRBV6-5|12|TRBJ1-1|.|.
CASSPGVTEAFF
TGTGCCAGCAGTCCCGGTGTCACTGAAGCTTTCTTT
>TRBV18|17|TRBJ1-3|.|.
CASSPPGQEPHGNTIYF
TGTGCCAGCTCACCACCCGGCCAGGAGCCTCATGGAAACACCATATATTTT
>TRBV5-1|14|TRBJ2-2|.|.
CASTLGSGAGELFF
TGCGCCAGCACCCTGGGTTCGGGGGCCGGGGAGCTGTTTTTT
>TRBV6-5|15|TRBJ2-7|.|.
CASSYSRQVLYEQYF
TGTGCCAGCAGTTACTCAAGACAGGTCCTCTACGAGCAGTACTTC
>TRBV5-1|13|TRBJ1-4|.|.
CASGPEPGLPTSF
TGCGCCAGCGGACCCGAACCGGGACTCCCAACCTCTTTT
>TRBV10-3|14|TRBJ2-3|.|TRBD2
CAISPQAGLDTQYF
TGTGCCATCAGCCCCCAAGCGGGATTAGATACGCAGTATTTT
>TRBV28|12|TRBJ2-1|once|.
CASSPQYNEQFF
TGTGCCAGCAGTCCCCAATACAATGAGCAGTTCTTC
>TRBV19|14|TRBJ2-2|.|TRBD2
CASRTGRGTGELFF
TGTGCCAGTAGGACGGGGAGGGGCACCGGGGAGCTGTTTTTT
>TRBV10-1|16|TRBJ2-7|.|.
CANPAVSSRGTYEQYF
TGCGCCAATCCCGCGGTGTCTAGTAGAGGGACCTACGAGCAGTACTTC
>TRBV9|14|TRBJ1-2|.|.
CASSVATGPYGYTF
TGTGCCAGCAGCGTAGCAACAGGTCCCTATGGCTACACCTTC
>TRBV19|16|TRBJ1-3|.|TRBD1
CASLPPGTGLGNTIYF
TGTGCCAGTCTCCCTCCCGGGACAGGGCTCGGAAACACCATATATTTT
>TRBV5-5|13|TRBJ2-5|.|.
CASSLGGQETQYF
TGTGCCAGCAGCTTGGGCGGCCAAGAGACCCAGTACTTC
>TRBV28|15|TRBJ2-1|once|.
CASSFPLTGEDEQFF
TGTGCCAGCAGTTTCCCTCTTACCGGGGAGGATGAGCAGTTCTTC
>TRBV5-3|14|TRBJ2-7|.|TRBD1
CARSPGTDIYEQYF
TGTGCCAGAAGCCCCGGGACAGACATCTACGAGCAGTACTTC
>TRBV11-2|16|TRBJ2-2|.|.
CASSLLMPPNTGELFF
TGTGCCAGCAGCCTACTAATGCCACCGAACACCGGGGAGCTGTTTTTT
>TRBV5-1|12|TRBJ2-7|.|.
CASSSPGQEQYF
TGCGCCAGCAGCTCTCCCGGACAGGAGCAGTACTTC
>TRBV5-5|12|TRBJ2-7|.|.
CASSLNTYEQYF
TGTGCCAGCAGCCTCAATACCTACGAGCAGTACTTC
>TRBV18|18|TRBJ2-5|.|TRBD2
CASSPFAGLAGGEETQYF
TGTGCCAGCTCACCATTTGCTGGACTAGCGGGAGGTGAAGAGACCCAGTACTTC
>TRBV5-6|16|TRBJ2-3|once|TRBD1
CASTKTRDRVTDTQYF
TGTGCCAGCACCAAAACCCGGGACAGGGTGACAGATACGCAGTATTTT
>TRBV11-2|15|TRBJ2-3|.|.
CASSSTGSHTDTQYF
TGTGCCAGCAGCTCGACCGGGAGCCACACAGATACGCAGTATTTT
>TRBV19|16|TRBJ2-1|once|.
CATTGGAGLFFNEQFF
TGTGCCACCACCGGAGGGGCGGGATTATTTTTTAATGAGCAGTTCTTC
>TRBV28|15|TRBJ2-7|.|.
CASSLSSTGTYEQYF
TGTGCCAGCAGTTTAAGTTCGACGGGAACCTACGAGCAGTACTTC
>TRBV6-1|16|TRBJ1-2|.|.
CASSERSRGQPYGYTF
TGTGCCAGCAGTGAGCGAAGCAGAGGGCAGCCCTATGGCTACACCTTC
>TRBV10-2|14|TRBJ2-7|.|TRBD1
CASRRQGDYYEQYF
TGCGCCAGCAGACGACAGGGCGACTACTACGAGCAGTACTTC
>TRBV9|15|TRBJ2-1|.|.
CASSARSAGLNEQFF
TGTGCCAGCAGCGCGAGGTCTGCGGGCCTCAATGAGCAGTTCTTC
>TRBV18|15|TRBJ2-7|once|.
CASSPSTGLSYEQYF
TGTGCCAGCTCACCATCGACAGGTCTTTCCTACGAGCAGTACTTC
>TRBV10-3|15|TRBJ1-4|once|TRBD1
CAISEQGQGDEKLFF
TGTGCCATCAGTGAGCAGGGACAGGGTGATGAAAAACTGTTTTTT
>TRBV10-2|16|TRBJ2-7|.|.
CASSESTLKTRYEQYF
TGCGCCAGCAGTGAGTCGACTTTAAAGACCCGCTACGAGCAGTACTTC